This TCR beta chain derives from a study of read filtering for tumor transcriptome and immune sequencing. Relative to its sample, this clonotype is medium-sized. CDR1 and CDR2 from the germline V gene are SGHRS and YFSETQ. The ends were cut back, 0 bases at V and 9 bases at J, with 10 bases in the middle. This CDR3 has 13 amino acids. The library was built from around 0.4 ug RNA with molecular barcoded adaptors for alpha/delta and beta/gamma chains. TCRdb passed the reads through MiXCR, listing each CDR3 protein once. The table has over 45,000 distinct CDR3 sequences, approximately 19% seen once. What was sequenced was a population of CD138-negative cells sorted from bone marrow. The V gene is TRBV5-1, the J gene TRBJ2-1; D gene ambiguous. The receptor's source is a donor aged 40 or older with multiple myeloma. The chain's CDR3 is CASSLGAESEQFF. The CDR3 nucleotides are TGCGCCAGCAGCTTGGGTGCGGAGTCTGAGCAGTTCTTC.